This T cell receptor beta chain was sequenced for a study of blood T cell repertoires in COVID-19. Study details: Sites across the United States, Italy and Spain contributed samples from acute and convalescent COVID-19. T cells, B-cell-depleted T cells, or PBMCs provided the cDNA or gDNA that served as material.

V lost 5 bases and J lost 5; bases outside the gene matches: 6. The CDR3 spans 13 residues. The germline CDR1 and CDR2 sequences are SQVTM and ANQGSEA. In the authors' workflow: Using reference gene primer amplification, nucleated cell counts were estimated. TCRdb keeps only in-frame clones here, not all; method: immunoSEQ multiplex PCR. The V and J calls and clone size come from that table; D and trimming were worked out from the DNA. The repertoire has 110,000 or so clones, roughly 80% of them found once; the top ten carry 1.5% to 1.7%. The chain has TRBV29-1 and TRBJ1-5; TRBD1 matches at 7 bases. This sequence originates from a man aged 50 or older with acute or convalescent COVID-19. Sequencing used peripheral blood. CDR3 region: CSVQTGDYQPQHF. The CDR3 DNA reads as TGCAGCGTTCAAACAGGGGATTATCAGCCCCAGCATTTT. The full variable domain, in which reference TRBV29-1 and TRBJ1-5 provide the parts outside the CDR3, is SAVISQKPSRDICQRGTSLTIQCQVDSQVTMMFWYRQQPGQSLTLIATANQGSEATYESGFVIDKFPISRPNLTFSTLTVSNMSPEDSSIYLCSVQTGDYQPQHFGDGTRLSIL.